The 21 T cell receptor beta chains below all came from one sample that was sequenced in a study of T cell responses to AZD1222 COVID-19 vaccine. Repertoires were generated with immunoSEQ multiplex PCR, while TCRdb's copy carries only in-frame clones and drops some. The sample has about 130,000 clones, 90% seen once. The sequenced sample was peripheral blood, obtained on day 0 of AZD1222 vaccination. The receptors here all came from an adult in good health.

The CDR3 bases are TGTGCCAGCAGCTTATCTGCCAGGGCCTTCGGCGAGCAGTACTTC. Amino acid sequence: CASSLSARAFGEQYF. The chain is built from TRBV5-6 and TRBJ2-7; a weak D match, TRBD1 (5 bases). The CDR3 has 15 amino acids. Germline V lookup: CDR1 SGHDT, CDR2 YYEEEE. V lost 2 bases and J lost 6, with 18 bases in between.

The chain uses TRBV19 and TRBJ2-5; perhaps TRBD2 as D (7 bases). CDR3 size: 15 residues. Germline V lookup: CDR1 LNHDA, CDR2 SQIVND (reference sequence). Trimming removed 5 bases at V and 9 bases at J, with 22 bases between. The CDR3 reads CASSSVTGRGEAQYF. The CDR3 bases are TGTGCCAGTAGTTCTGTGACAGGCCGGGGGGAGGCCCAGTACTTC.

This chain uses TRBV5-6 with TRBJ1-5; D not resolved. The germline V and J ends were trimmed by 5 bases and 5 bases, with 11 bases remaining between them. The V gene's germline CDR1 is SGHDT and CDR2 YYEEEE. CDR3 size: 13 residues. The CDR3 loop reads CASSSGPDQPQHF. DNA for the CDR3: TGTGCCAGCAGTTCAGGCCCTGATCAGCCCCAGCATTTT.

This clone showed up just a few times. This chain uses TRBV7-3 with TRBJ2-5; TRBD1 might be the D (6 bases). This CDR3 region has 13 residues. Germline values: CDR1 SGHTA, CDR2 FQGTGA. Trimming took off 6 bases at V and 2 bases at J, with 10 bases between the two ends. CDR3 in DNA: TGTGCCAGCAGTTACGGACAGCAAGAGACCCAGTACTTC. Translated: CASSYGQQETQYF.

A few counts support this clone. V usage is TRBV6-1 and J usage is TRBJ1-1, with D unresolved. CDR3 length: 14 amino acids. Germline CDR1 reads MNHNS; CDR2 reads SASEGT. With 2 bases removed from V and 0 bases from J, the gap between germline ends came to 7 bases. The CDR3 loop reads CASSEMAVNTEAFF. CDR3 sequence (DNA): TGTGCCAGCAGTGAAATGGCAGTGAACACTGAAGCTTTCTTT.

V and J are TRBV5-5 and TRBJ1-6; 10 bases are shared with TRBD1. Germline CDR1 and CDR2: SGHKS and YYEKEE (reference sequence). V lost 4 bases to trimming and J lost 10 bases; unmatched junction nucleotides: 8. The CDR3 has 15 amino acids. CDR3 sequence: CASSKKRDRGSPLHF. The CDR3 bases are TGTGCCAGCAGCAAAAAAAGGGACAGGGGATCACCCCTCCACTTT.

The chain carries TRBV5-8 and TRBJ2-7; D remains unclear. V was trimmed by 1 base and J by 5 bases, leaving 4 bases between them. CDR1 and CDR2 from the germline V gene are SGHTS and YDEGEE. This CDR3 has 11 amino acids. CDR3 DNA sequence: TGTGCCAGCAGCTTGTTTGACGAGCAGTACTTC. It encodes CASSLFDEQYF. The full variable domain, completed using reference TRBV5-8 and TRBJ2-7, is EAGVTQSPTHLIKTRGQQATLRCSPISGHTSVYWYQQALGLGLQFLLWYDEGEERNRGNFPPRFSGRQFPNYSSELNVNALELEDSALYLCASSLFDEQYFGPGTRLTVT.

The CDR3 bases are TGTGCCAGCAGTTTGAAACCCACAGGGCTGGCTGAAGCTTTCTTT. Translated: CASSLKPTGLAEAFF. This chain links TRBV6-5 with TRBJ1-1; weak D call: TRBD1 (6 bases). CDR3 length equals 15 residues. V was cut by 4 bases and J by 6 bases, with 18 bases left in between. Germline-derived CDR1 and CDR2 are MNHEY and SVGAGI.

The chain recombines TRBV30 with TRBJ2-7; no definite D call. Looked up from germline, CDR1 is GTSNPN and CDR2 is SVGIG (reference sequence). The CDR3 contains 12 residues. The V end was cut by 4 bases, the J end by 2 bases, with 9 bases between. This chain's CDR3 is CAWTISTYEQYF. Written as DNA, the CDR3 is TGTGCCTGGACCATAAGCACCTACGAGCAGTACTTC.

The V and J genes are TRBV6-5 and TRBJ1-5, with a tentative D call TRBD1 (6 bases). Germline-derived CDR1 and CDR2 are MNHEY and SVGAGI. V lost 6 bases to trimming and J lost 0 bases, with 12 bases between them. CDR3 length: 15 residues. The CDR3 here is CASRSGVYSNQPQHF. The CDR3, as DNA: TGTGCCAGCAGGTCAGGGGTCTATAGCAATCAGCCCCAGCATTTT.

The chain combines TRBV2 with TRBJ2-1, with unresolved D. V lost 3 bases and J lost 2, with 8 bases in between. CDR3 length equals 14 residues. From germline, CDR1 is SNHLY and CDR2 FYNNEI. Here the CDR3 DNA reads TGTGCCAGCAGTGACGGCAGAACCTACAATGAGCAGTTCTTC. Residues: CASSDGRTYNEQFF.

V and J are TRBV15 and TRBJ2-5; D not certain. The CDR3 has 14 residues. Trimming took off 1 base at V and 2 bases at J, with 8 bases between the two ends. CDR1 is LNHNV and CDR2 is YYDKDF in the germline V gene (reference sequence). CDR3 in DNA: TGTGCCACCAGCAGAGTGCAGAAACAAGAGACCCAGTACTTC. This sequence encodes CATSRVQKQETQYF.

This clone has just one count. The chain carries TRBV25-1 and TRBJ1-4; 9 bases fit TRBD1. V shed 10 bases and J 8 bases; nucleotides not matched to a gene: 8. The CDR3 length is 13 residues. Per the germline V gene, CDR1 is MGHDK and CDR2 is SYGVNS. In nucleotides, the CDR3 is TGTGCCACCAAACAGGGGGCGGTGGAAAAACTGTTTTTT. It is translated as CATKQGAVEKLFF.

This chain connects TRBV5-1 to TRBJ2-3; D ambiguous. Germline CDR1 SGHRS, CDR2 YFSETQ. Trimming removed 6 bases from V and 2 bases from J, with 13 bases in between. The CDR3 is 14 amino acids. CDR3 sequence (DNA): TGCGCCAGCACGGTCGCCCACCCCACAGATACGCAGTATTTT. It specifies CASTVAHPTDTQYF.

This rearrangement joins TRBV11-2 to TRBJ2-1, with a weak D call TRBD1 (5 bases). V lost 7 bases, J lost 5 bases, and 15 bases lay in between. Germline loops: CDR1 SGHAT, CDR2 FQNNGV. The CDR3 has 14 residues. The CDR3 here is CASTRDNRNNEQFF. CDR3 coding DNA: TGTGCCAGCACGCGTGATAACAGGAACAATGAGCAGTTCTTC.

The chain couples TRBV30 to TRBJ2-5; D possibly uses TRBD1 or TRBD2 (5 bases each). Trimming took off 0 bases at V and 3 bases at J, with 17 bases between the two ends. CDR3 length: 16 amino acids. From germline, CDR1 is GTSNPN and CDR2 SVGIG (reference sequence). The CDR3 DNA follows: TGTGCCTGGAGTGTATCGTGGGACCTGATTAAAGAGACCCAGTACTTC. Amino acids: CAWSVSWDLIKETQYF. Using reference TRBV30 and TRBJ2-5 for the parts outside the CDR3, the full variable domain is SQTIHQWPATLVQPVGSPLSLECTVEGTSNPNLYWYRQAAGRGLQLLFYSVGIGQISSEVPQNLSASRPQDRQFILSSKKLLLSDSGFYLCAWSVSWDLIKETQYFGPGTRLLVL.

The CDR3 protein is CASSLGDRGWTEAFF. Here the CDR3 DNA reads TGTGCCAGCAGCTTGGGAGACAGGGGGTGGACTGAAGCTTTCTTT. The genes are TRBV5-6 and TRBJ1-1; 9 bases align to TRBD1. The CDR3 totals 15 residues. Per the germline V gene, CDR1 is SGHDT and CDR2 is YYEEEE. With V trimmed by 0 bases and J by 5 bases, 5 bases remained unmatched.

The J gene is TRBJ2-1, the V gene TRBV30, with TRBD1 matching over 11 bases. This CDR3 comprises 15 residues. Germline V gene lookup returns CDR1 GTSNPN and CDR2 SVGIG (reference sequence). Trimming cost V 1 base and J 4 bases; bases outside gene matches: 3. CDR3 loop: CAWSEGTGGYNEQFF. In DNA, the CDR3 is TGTGCCTGGAGTGAAGGGACAGGGGGGTACAATGAGCAGTTCTTC.

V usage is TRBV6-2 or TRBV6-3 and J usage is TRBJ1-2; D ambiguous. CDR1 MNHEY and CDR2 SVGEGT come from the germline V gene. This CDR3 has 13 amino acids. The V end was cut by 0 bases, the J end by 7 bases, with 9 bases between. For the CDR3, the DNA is TGTGCCAGCAGTTACTCAGGGCCGCGTGGCTACACCTTC. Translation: CASSYSGPRGYTF.

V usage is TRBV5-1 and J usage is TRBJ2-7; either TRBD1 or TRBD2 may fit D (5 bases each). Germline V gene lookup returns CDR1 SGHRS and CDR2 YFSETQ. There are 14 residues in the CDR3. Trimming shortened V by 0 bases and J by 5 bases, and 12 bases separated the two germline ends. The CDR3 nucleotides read TGCGCCAGCAGCTTGGGACAGAGCGGCCACGAGCAGTACTTC. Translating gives CASSLGQSGHEQYF. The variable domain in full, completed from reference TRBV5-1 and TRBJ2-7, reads KAGVTQTPRYLIKTRGQQVTLSCSPISGHRSVSWYQQTPGQGLQFLFEYFSETQRNKGNFPGRFSGRQFSNSRSEMNVSTLELGDSALYLCASSLGQSGHEQYFGPGTRLTVT.

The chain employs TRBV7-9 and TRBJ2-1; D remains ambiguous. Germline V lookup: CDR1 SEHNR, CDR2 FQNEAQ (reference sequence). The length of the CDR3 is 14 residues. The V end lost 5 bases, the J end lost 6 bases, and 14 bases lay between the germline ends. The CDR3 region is CASSVQKWGNEQFF. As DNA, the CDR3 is TGTGCCAGCAGCGTGCAGAAATGGGGCAATGAGCAGTTCTTC.